This T cell receptor beta chain comes out of a study of regulatory T cells in long-lasting Graves disease. General observations from the study: Persistent disease preferred TRBV28, TRBJ1-2 and TRBJ2-5. Persistent patients had a count of shared public clonotypes (more than 2,500) that exceeded that of new patients (approximately 1,000). Less diverse TCR repertoires were seen in persistent Graves' patients than in newly diagnosed ones.

The CDR3 totals 16 residues. Germline V gene lookup returns CDR1 LNHDA and CDR2 SQIVND (reference sequence). Trimming removed 3 bases from V and 4 bases from J; junction bases left unmatched: 10. This clonotype was observed a few times. The target antigen is unknown. Time point of the sample: newly diagnosed GD, antithyroid drugs for less than 3 months. RNA from PBMCs was the source of the TCR library. With iRepertoire HTBI primers and Arm-PCR of CDR3 regions, TCR beta libraries were built. A single record per CDR3 protein comes from TCRdb applying MiXCR to the multiplex PCR reads. The sample carries 400,000 to 550,000 distinct CDR3 sequences, 16% recorded once. The sample was also linked to a second study, of T cells in Graves' hyperthyroidism and ophthalmopathy. That paper adds: Thyroid ultrasound and orbital computed tomography, with clinical symptoms and serum thyroxine and TRAb, informed diagnoses.

The input for sequencing was peripheral blood mononuclear cells (PBMCs), taken at new diagnosis, from a patient treated with antithyroid drugs. V usage is TRBV19 and J usage is TRBJ2-5; 8 nucleotides agree with TRBD1. The sequence came from a woman between 25 and 40 years old with Graves disease. The DNA for the CDR3 is TGTGCCAGTAGTATGTCTGGACAGGGAGGTTTAGAGACCCAGTACTTC. Translating gives CASSMSGQGGLETQYF.